This T cell receptor beta chain was documented in a study of T cells in Graves' hyperthyroidism and ophthalmopathy (dated by TCRdb to the late 2010s). Regarding the complete study: Peripheral blood samples were taken at the time of initial diagnosis, prior to any treatment. A discovery cohort of about 96 patients, about 44 with Graves' ophthalmopathy and approximately 60 with stable Graves' hyperthyroidism, was used to find distinguishing TCR V-J signatures. An independent validation cohort of under 20 hyperthyroidism patients and about 15 patients who later progressed to ophthalmopathy tested prospective prediction of ophthalmopathy. The 85 to 100 discovery patients were divided at random into training and test sets in a 7:3 ratio. In several Graves' hyperthyroidism patients, the study also compared T-cell repertoires from thyroid tissue with T-cell repertoires from blood. After blood sampling, hyperthyroidism patients were treated with methimazole at a starting dose of 30 mg daily, and ophthalmopathy patients were treated with high-dose intravenous methylprednisolone. The paper reports TCR Vbeta CDR3 sequencing of 130 to 150 peripheral blood samples: some 44 ophthalmopathy, about 75 hyperthyroidism and about 17 progressor patients. What the study reported, not specific to this receptor: A 13 V-J signature model separated ophthalmopathy from stable hyperthyroidism, with about 88% sensitivity and about 81% specificity in cross-validation and 80%/75% in testing. Most expanded thyroid clonotypes (frequency above 0.001) were also found in blood, which suggests that blood repertoires may mirror thyroid immune responses. During validation, the model predicted progression to ophthalmopathy a median of approximately 7 months ahead of onset, with almost 71% sensitivity and 72.22% specificity. Sample size was not statistically predetermined, and blinding of investigators to group allocation was not performed.

CDR1 and CDR2 were assigned from the germline V gene (reference sequence) as GTSNPN and SVGIG. The cysteine opens and the phenylalanine closes a CDR3 of 13 amino acids. Of the read, only the CDR3 DNA is kept; its 39 bases are in frame from base 1. Cut back by 0 bases and 4 bases, the V and J ends lie 9 bases apart. Stable Graves' hyperthyroidism was defined as no progression to ophthalmopathy during 18 months of follow-up. Hyperthyroidism patients were newly diagnosed, with disease duration under 2 months, and aged 18 to 65 years. Exclusion was applied to patients with uncontrolled infections, other autoimmune diseases, pregnancy or lactation. Clinical symptoms, serum thyroxine and TRAb, thyroid ultrasound, and orbital computed tomography formed the basis for the diagnoses. PBMCs were isolated from 8 to 10 ml of fresh peripheral blood by Ficoll-Paque density gradient centrifugation. Trizol reagent was used to extract total RNA, and RNA quality was then checked on an Agilent 2100 Bioanalyzer.

This clonotype has only a few counts. This clone's antigen is unknown. Per-nucleotide qualities are absent, and no much larger clonotype sits a single base away. TCR beta CDR3 regions were amplified from RNA transcripts. The TCR CDR3 was subjected to a first round of RT-PCR using the HTBI primer set and the Qiagen OneStep RT-PCR kit. A second multiplex PCR round built the libraries, followed by size selection and purification. Sequencing of the libraries was done on an Illumina HiSeq2000 using paired-end 100 bp reads. In the original analysis: SOAPnuke was used to process the raw data, with reads discarded if the reads contained adapters or uncalled bases, had a mean Phred below 15, or lacked an exact constant-primer or identifier match. COPE v1.2.5 was used to merge high-quality paired reads, and clonotypes were defined as unique nucleotide sequences. MiTCR v1.1 was used to align the clonotypes against IMGT TRBV, TRBD and TRBJ reference segments. Only V-J combinations with frequency above 0.0001, covering roughly 99% of repertoires, were analysed. A TCS score was defined as the ratio between F50 (clonal expansion) and ExV (chaos), using BLOSUM62-based TCRdist between CDR3 peptides within each V-J. Welch's t-statistics and random forest reduced roughly 500 V-J features to roughly 13, which were used in a naive Bayes classifier (R e1071). TCRdb redid the processing of the public reads, applying fastp at Q25 and MiXCR, and retained in-frame beta chains. Under each unique CDR3 protein, matching rows form one entry showing the most common genes and DNA. TCRdb's processing, not the study's, gives the V and J calls here. The sample table lists about 350,000 distinct CDR3 sequences, approximately 13% of them with a count of one. The ten largest clones take up approximately 25% of the sample.

The chain is assembled from TRBV30 and TRBJ1-2; the D region possibly corresponds to TRBD1 (5 bases align). The sequence was collected from a woman aged 25 to 39 with Graves' hyperthyroidism. The sequenced sample was blood. CDR3 reads: CAWSVRGAYGYTF. The DNA sequence is given as TGTGCCTGGAGTGTACGTGGGGCCTATGGCTACACCTTC. With the portions outside the CDR3 filled from the reference TRBV30 and TRBJ1-2 genes, the complete variable region becomes SQTIHQWPATLVQPVGSPLSLECTVEGTSNPNLYWYRQAAGRGLQLLFYSVGIGQISSEVPQNLSASRPQDRQFILSSKKLLLSDSGFYLCAWSVRGAYGYTFGSGTRLTVV.